A single sample gave rise to the 9 T cell receptor beta chains below, sequenced in a study of blood T cell repertoires in COVID-19. The method was immunoSEQ multiplex PCR; TCRdb's version includes in-frame clones alone and lacks a portion of them. The table has over 200,000 clones, approximately 91% seen once. The sequenced material came from peripheral blood. These receptors originate from a woman aged 55 to 70 with acute or convalescent COVID-19.

The chain employs TRBV7-6 and TRBJ1-6, with TRBD1 as a possible D gene (6 bases). The CDR3 spans 15 residues. The germline CDR1 and CDR2 sequences are SGHVS and FNYEAQ. The V end was cut by 1 base, the J end by 2 bases, with 6 bases between. The CDR3 nucleotides are TGTGCCAGCAGCTTAGACAGGGCCTATAATTCACCCCTCCACTTT. As protein: CASSLDRAYNSPLHF.

The chain joins TRBV18 to TRBJ2-1, with a weak D call TRBD1 (5 bases). CDR3 length: 16 amino acids. Trimming shortened V by 3 bases and J by 6 bases, and 18 bases separated the two germline ends. Germline CDR1 KGHSH, CDR2 LQKENI. The CDR3 bases are TGTGCCAGCTCACCCAACACAGGCGGTCTGGGCAATGAGCAGTTCTTC. This codes for CASSPNTGGLGNEQFF.

Written as DNA, the CDR3 is TGTGCCAGTAGGGTTTTGCAGGGCGAATACATGAACACTGAAGCTTTCTTT. Protein sequence: CASRVLQGEYMNTEAFF. This rearrangement joins TRBV19 to TRBJ1-1; possible D gene TRBD1, 5 bases. CDR1 and CDR2 from the germline V gene are LNHDA and SQIVND (reference sequence). Trimming pared 6 bases from V and 0 bases from J, leaving 20 bases between. This CDR3 has 17 residues.

The CDR3 loop is CASSSGLVETEQFF. The CDR3 DNA reads as TGTGCCAGCAGCTCGGGACTAGTAGAGACTGAGCAGTTCTTC. The chain couples TRBV7-2 to TRBJ2-1, with 8 bases identical to TRBD2. From germline, CDR1 is SGHTA and CDR2 FQGNSA. J lost 9 bases, V lost 4 bases, and 8 bases had no gene match. CDR3 size: 14 residues.

This clone was detected only once. This chain links TRBV6-5 with TRBJ2-7, with TRBD1 identical over 7 bases. Trimming cost V 5 bases and J 0 bases; bases outside gene matches: 7. This CDR3 is 15 amino acids long. Per the germline V gene, CDR1 is MNHEY and CDR2 is SVGAGI. The DNA for the CDR3 is TGTGCCAGCAGTCGACAGGGTTACAGCTCCTACGAGCAGTACTTC. It is translated as CASSRQGYSSYEQYF.

The chain couples TRBV7-6 to TRBJ2-7; perhaps TRBD1 as D (6 bases). The V gene's germline CDR1 is SGHVS and CDR2 FNYEAQ. The V and J ends lost 2 bases and 7 bases respectively, with 18 bases between them. This CDR3 spans 15 amino acids. In DNA form, the CDR3 reads TGTGCCAGCAGCTTATTAACAGGGTCTTTCTTGGAGCAGTACTTC. It translates to CASSLLTGSFLEQYF.

The V gene is TRBV19, the J gene TRBJ1-1; TRBD1 agrees at 7 bases. There are 14 residues in the CDR3. Germline V CDR1 and CDR2: LNHDA, SQIVND (reference sequence). Unmatched junction bases numbered 2, after V lost 3 bases and J lost 1 base. In DNA, the CDR3 is TGTGCCAGTAGTATGACAGGGACGAACACTGAAGCTTTCTTT. The encoded protein is CASSMTGTNTEAFF.

The rearrangement links TRBV25-1 to TRBJ1-1; TRBD1 might be the D (6 bases). The V and J ends lost 8 bases and 6 bases respectively, with 19 bases between them. Looked up from germline, CDR1 is MGHDK and CDR2 is SYGVNS. This CDR3 has 14 residues. The CDR3 protein is CASQKGQGFAEAFF. The CDR3 DNA reads as TGTGCCAGCCAGAAGGGGCAGGGGTTCGCTGAAGCTTTCTTT.

The chain couples TRBV30 to TRBJ1-1; D unresolved. In germline, CDR1 is GTSNPN, CDR2 SVGIG (reference sequence). The ends were cut back, 8 bases at V and 5 bases at J, with 12 bases in the middle. The CDR3 is 11 amino acids. CDR3 sequence reads: CARVQLTEAFF. The CDR3 coding sequence is TGTGCCCGAGTGCAATTAACTGAAGCTTTCTTT.